These 10 T cell receptor beta chains came from one sample sequenced in a study of identical twins listed by TCRdb under 2016. The method behind the library was 5' RACE. The reads were generated on an Illumina HiSeq 2000. Using fastp trimming at Q25 and MiXCR clonotype assembly, TCRdb reanalyzed the public sequencing data and kept in-frame beta chains. Rows merge per CDR3 protein into single entries with the most common DNA and genes. Present in this sample are 1.5 million to 2 million distinct CDR3 sequences, around 29% of which were seen just once. Of the sample, roughly 0.3% is held by the ten largest clones. The sequencing input was cord blood. The receptors were gathered from a newborn girl in good health.

This clonotype was seen repeatedly, ten times or more. V and J are TRBV6-2 or TRBV6-3 and TRBJ2-4; 9 positions agree with TRBD2. This CDR3 is built from 15 residues. Germline V gene data show CDR1 as MNHEY and CDR2 as SVGEGT. Losses at the gene ends were 2 bases for V and 1 base for J; bases not matched to a gene: 0. CDR3 DNA sequence: TGTGCCAGCAGTTACAGCGGGAGGGCCAAAAACATTCAGTACTTC. Its translation is CASSYSGRAKNIQYF.

This clonotype appeared a few times. The gene calls are TRBV6-1 and TRBJ1-2; the match to TRBD1 covers 8 bases. V lost 7 bases and J lost 4; bases outside the gene matches: 8. The CDR3 length is 14 residues. Germline values: CDR1 MNHNS, CDR2 SASEGT. The CDR3 region has the DNA TGTGCCAGCATCAAACAGGGGGGTGGCTATGGCTACACCTTC. It yields the protein CASIKQGGGYGYTF.

This chain uses TRBV20-1 with TRBJ2-1; weak D call: TRBD2 (5 bases). The CDR3 spans 15 residues. From germline, CDR1 is DFQATT and CDR2 SNEGSKA (reference sequence). Trimming shortened V by 3 bases and J by 0 bases, and 12 bases separated the two germline ends. CDR3 residues: CSASGQADSYNEQFF. The CDR3, as DNA: TGCAGTGCTAGTGGTCAAGCGGACTCCTACAATGAGCAGTTCTTC.

The chain carries TRBV5-4 and TRBJ2-1; 7 nucleotides match TRBD2. The CDR3 is 16 amino acids. V gave up 5 bases and J gave up 9 bases; unmatched junction bases: 17. Per the germline V gene, CDR1 is SGHNT and CDR2 is YYREEE (reference sequence). CDR3 in DNA: TGTGCCAGCAGTAACACACCGGGCGGGAGAGAGGGTGAGCAGTTCTTC. This sequence encodes CASSNTPGGREGEQFF.

V gene TRBV7-8 combines with J gene TRBJ2-5, with D possibly TRBD1 on 6 matching bases. This CDR3 spans 14 amino acids. Germline values: CDR1 SGHVS, CDR2 FQNEAQ. Trimming left V 7 bases short and J 1 base short, with 13 bases between. The CDR3 DNA reads as TGTGCCAGCAATATCAAACAGGGCCAAGAGACCCAGTACTTC. Translated, it gives CASNIKQGQETQYF. The full variable domain, with the rest looked up from reference TRBV7-8 and TRBJ2-5, is GAGVSQSPRYKVAKRGQDVALRCDPISGHVSLFWYQQALGQGPEFLTYFQNEAQLDKSGLPSDRFFAERPEGSVSTLKIQRTQQEDSAVYLCASNIKQGQETQYFGPGTRLLVL.

In its sample, this clonotype was seen a few times. The chain uses TRBV29-1 and TRBJ2-7; 10 bases are shared with TRBD1. CDR3 length equals 17 residues. Germline values: CDR1 SQVTM, CDR2 ANQGSEA. With 5 bases clipped from V and 0 bases from J, the junction kept 13 bases outside the gene matches. The CDR3 region has the DNA TGCAGCGTTTGGGACAGGGGTAGCAGTACTAGCTCCTACGAGCAGTACTTC. Translating gives CSVWDRGSSTSSYEQYF.

This chain joins TRBV20-1 and TRBJ2-7, with D tentatively TRBD2 (6 bases). In germline, CDR1 is DFQATT, CDR2 SNEGSKA (reference sequence). This CDR3 is built from 16 residues. Trimming removed 0 bases at V and 3 bases at J, with 18 bases between. CDR3 DNA sequence: TGCAGTGCTAGAGAATTGGTCGACGGGACTGGCTACGAGCAGTACTTC. Residues: CSARELVDGTGYEQYF.

Comments on this clonotype: The junction departs from germline at one end; a sequencing error may be responsible. The rearrangement links TRBV7-9 to TRBJ2-1; the match to TRBD2 covers 11 bases. This CDR3 spans 14 amino acids. The germline CDR1 and CDR2 sequences are SEHNR and FQNEAQ (reference sequence). The CDR3 DNA follows: TGTGTCAGCAGGTTAGCGGGAGGGCCCAATGAGCAGTTCTTC. It encodes CVSRLAGGPNEQFF.

The chain uses TRBV4-1 and TRBJ2-1, with TRBD2 matching over 7 bases. This CDR3 has 19 amino acids. The junction had 18 bases not matched to a gene; V was cut back by 4 bases and J by 3 bases. The germline gives CDR1 MGHRA, CDR2 YSYEKL. CDR3 nucleotides: TGCGCCAGCAGCCCTATCAGAGGTTCGCGGCTAGCGGTCTACAATGAGCAGTTCTTC. Translation gives CASSPIRGSRLAVYNEQFF.

The V call is TRBV20-1, the J call TRBJ2-7; TRBD2 matches at 11 bases. The CDR3 loop spans 14 amino acids. Germline lookup yields CDR1 DFQATT and CDR2 SNEGSKA (reference sequence). V lost 2 bases and J lost 3; bases outside the gene matches: 3. The CDR3 protein is CSARPGTSGYEQYF. CDR3 nucleotides: TGCAGTGCTAGACCCGGGACTAGCGGCTACGAGCAGTACTTC.